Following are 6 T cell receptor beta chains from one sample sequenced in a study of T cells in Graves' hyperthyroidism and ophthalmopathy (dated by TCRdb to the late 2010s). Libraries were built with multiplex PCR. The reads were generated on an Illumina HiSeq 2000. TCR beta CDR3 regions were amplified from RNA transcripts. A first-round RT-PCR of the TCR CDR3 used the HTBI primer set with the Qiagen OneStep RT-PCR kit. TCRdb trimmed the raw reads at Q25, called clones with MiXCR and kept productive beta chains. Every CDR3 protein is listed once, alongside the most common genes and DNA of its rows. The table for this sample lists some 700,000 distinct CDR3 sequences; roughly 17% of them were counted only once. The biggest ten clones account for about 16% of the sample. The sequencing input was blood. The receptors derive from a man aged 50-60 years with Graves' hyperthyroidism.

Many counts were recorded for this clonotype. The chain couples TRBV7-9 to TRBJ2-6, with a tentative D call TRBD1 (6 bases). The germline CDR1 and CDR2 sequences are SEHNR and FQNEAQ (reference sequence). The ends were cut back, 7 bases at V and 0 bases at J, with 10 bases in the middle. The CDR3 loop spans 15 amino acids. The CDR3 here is CASTTGSSGANVLTF. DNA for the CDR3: TGTGCCAGCACCACAGGGTCCTCTGGGGCCAACGTCCTGACTTTC. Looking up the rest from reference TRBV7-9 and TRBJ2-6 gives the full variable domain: DTGVSQNPRHKITKRGQNVTFRCDPISEHNRLYWYRQTLGQGPEFLTYFQNEAQLEKSRLLSDRFSAERPKGSFSTLEIQRTEQGDSAMYLCASTTGSSGANVLTFGAGSRLTVL.

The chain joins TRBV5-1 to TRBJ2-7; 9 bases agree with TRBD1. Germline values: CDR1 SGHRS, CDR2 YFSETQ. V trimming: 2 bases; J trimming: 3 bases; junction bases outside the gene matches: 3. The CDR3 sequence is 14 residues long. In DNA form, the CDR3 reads TGCGCCAGCAGCTTCTACAGGGGGCTCTACGAGCAGTACTTC. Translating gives CASSFYRGLYEQYF.

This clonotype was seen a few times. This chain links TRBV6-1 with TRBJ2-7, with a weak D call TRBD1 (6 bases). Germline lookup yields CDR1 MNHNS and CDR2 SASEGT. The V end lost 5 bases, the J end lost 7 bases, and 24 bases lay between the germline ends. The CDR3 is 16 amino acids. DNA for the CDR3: TGTGCCAGCAGTAGAAAGCCGGGACAAATGATGGGGGAGCAGTACTTC. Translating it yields CASSRKPGQMMGEQYF.

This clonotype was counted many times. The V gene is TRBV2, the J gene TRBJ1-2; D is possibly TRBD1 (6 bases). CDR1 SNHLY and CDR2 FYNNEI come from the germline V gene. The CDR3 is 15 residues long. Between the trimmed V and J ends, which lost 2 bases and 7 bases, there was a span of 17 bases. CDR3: CASSEIGQPRSGYTF. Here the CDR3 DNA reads TGTGCCAGCAGTGAAATCGGACAGCCCAGGTCTGGCTACACCTTC.

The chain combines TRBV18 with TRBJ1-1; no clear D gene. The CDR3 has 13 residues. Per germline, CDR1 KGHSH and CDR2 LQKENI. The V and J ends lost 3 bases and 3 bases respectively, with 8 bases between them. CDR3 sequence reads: CASSPLEYTEAFF. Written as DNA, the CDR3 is TGTGCCAGCTCACCCCTCGAGTACACTGAAGCTTTCTTT.

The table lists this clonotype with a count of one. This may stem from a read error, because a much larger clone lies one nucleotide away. CDR3 in amino acids: CASSPGQWSNPPQHF. The CDR3 nucleotides are TGTGCCAGCTCACCGGGACAATGGAGCAATCCGCCCCAGCATTTT. This chain joins TRBV18 and TRBJ1-5; D is possibly TRBD1 (6 bases). This CDR3 region has 15 residues. The V gene's germline CDR1 is KGHSH and CDR2 LQKENI.